The following is a TCR beta chain sequence with its context. Its antigen is unidentified. These data belong to a study of T cell clones after liver transplantation. Study conclusions and caveats: Donor-reactive sequences fell more than third party-reactive ones, suggesting partial deletion.

Libraries were prepared by immunoSEQ multiplex PCR; TCRdb keeps only in-frame clonotypes and omits some of them. This table holds 50,000 to 60,000 clones, about 70% found once. Germline CDR1 WSHSY, CDR2 SAAADI. The CDR3 is made up of 16 amino acids. The germline V and J ends were trimmed by 9 bases and 2 bases, with 22 bases remaining between them. The V gene is TRBV10-2, the J gene TRBJ1-2; D unresolved. The source was CD4+ T cells from blood, collected at the 22-month timepoint. The TCR originated in a human patient who received a liver transplant. Some T cells may possibly be graft donor cells. The CDR3 bases are TGCGCCAGTATACCGGCAGGAAGTTCTGGGAACTATGGCTACACCTTC. Translation: CASIPAGSSGNYGYTF.